What follows describes a single T cell receptor (beta chain). These data come from a study of blood T cell repertoires in COVID-19. On the study more broadly: Samples came from the United States, Italy and Spain, spanning acute and convalescent COVID-19. In each case, the material was cDNA or gDNA derived from T cells, B-cell-depleted T cells, or PBMCs.

Per the original data handling: Reference gene primer amplification gave estimated nucleated cell counts. The assay was immunoSEQ multiplex PCR, and TCRdb's table has in-frame clones only and misses some. Clone size and V and J calls were adopted from that table, with D and trimming inferred from the DNA. The repertoire holds over 150,000 clones, with about 86% as singletons. The sequence was collected from a man in his fifties with active or convalescent COVID-19. Material for sequencing was peripheral blood.

The CDR3 here is CASSLVGDTQYF. CDR3 sequence (DNA): TGTGCCAGCAGCTTAGTCGGTGATACGCAGTATTTT. This chain uses TRBV7-9 with TRBJ2-3, with D unresolved. V shed 1 base and J shed 6 bases, with 5 bases lying between them. Germline V gene lookup returns CDR1 SEHNR and CDR2 FQNEAQ (reference sequence). This CDR3 is built from 12 residues. The entire variable domain, with the rest obtained from reference TRBV7-9 and TRBJ2-3, is as follows: DTGVSQNPRHKITKRGQNVTFRCDPISEHNRLYWYRQTLGQGPEFLTYFQNEAQLEKSRLLSDRFSAERPKGSFSTLEIQRTEQGDSAMYLCASSLVGDTQYFGPGTRLTVL.